The TCR beta chain under discussion was sequenced for a study of T cell responses to AZD1222 COVID-19 vaccine. This CDR3 is built from 16 residues. Germline V gene data show CDR1 as LGHDT and CDR2 as YNNKEL (reference sequence). V shed 4 bases, J shed 3 bases, and the junction held 9 bases outside the gene matches. Profiled with immunoSEQ multiplex PCR; TCRdb holds only in-frame clones, not every one. Of roughly 120,000 clones in the sample, around 90% were seen once. This rearrangement joins TRBV3-1 (or the pseudogene TRBV3-2) to TRBJ2-4; 7 bases line up with TRBD1. This clonotype was obtained from an adult who received the AZD1222 COVID-19 vaccine. The sample here was peripheral blood, taken 28 days after the second AZD1222 dose. CDR3 sequence reads: CASSPDRDIYKNIQYF. For the CDR3, the DNA is TGTGCCAGCAGCCCCGACAGGGACATATACAAAAACATTCAGTACTTC.